The next 27 T cell receptor beta chains were all read from a single sample in a study of identical twins. TCRdb recomputed calls from the 5' RACE reads with MiXCR, one row per CDR3 protein. This sample has roughly 720,000 distinct CDR3 sequences, with 18% found just once. This sample also appeared in a second study, on T cells expressing NK-cell markers.

Sequencing input: PBMCs. Receptors were obtained from a woman between 18 and 30 years old in good health.

This chain uses TRBV20-1 with TRBJ1-4; D is perhaps TRBD1 (5 bases). This CDR3 spans 11 amino acids. V lost 6 bases, J lost 7 bases, and 9 bases lay in between. The germline CDR1 and CDR2 sequences are DFQATT and SNEGSKA (reference sequence). CDR3 nucleotides: TGCAGTGCCTGGAGGGGTGAAAAACTGTTTTTT. Its protein is CSAWRGEKLFF.

The chain employs TRBV12-3 or TRBV12-4 and TRBJ2-1, with TRBD2 matching 14 bases. V was clipped by 3 bases and J by 8 bases; unmatched bases: 6. The CDR3 consists of 16 residues. CDR3 nucleotides: TGTGCCAGCAGTTTGGGGGGACTAGCGGGGGATCATGAGCAGTTCTTC. Translation gives CASSLGGLAGDHEQFF.

The rearrangement uses TRBV5-1 and TRBJ1-1; D is uncertain. The CDR3 consists of 13 residues. Germline loops: CDR1 SGHRS, CDR2 YFSETQ. V gave up 1 base and J gave up 4 bases, with 8 bases separating them. Written as DNA, the CDR3 is TGCGCCAGCAGCTTGTGGGTGAGCACTGAAGCTTTCTTT. This encodes CASSLWVSTEAFF.

The chain uses TRBV14 and TRBJ1-1; D gene unclear. The germline CDR1 and CDR2 sequences are SGHDN and FVKESK. The CDR3 is made up of 14 amino acids. V was clipped by 3 bases and J by 1 base, with 9 bases between them. This chain's CDR3 is CASSQRYGNTEAFF. The CDR3 DNA sequence: TGTGCCAGCAGCCAGAGGTATGGGAACACTGAAGCTTTCTTT.

The chain combines TRBV27 with TRBJ1-2; TRBD1 matches at 8 bases. The CDR3 loop spans 13 amino acids. Germline-derived CDR1 and CDR2 are MNHEY and SMNVEV (reference sequence). V trimming: 2 bases; J trimming: 6 bases; junction bases outside the gene matches: 2. The CDR3 DNA is TGTGCCAGCAGTTTAAGACAGGGGAATGGCTACACCTTC. This codes for CASSLRQGNGYTF.

This clonotype was counted many times. The chain recombines TRBV13 with TRBJ1-1; 8 bases fit TRBD1. The V and J ends lost 3 bases and 1 base, in that order; junction bases with no gene match: 1. Germline assignment: CDR1 PRHDT and CDR2 FYEKMQ (reference sequence). The CDR3 spans 14 residues. CDR3: CASSFGTGNTEAFF. The CDR3 DNA reads as TGTGCCAGCAGCTTTGGGACAGGGAACACTGAAGCTTTCTTT.

This clonotype was recorded at least ten times. This chain links TRBV4-3 with TRBJ1-1, with D possibly TRBD1 on 6 matching bases. Trimming cost V 5 bases and J 1 base, with 11 bases left between them. CDR3 size: 14 residues. Germline V gene lookup returns CDR1 LGHNA and CDR2 YSLEER. CDR3 region: CASSLTGSNTEAFF. Written as DNA, the CDR3 is TGCGCCAGCAGCTTGACAGGTTCGAACACTGAAGCTTTCTTT.

V is TRBV20-1 and J is TRBJ2-3; possibly TRBD1 or TRBD2 for D (5 bases each). Germline CDR1 and CDR2: DFQATT and SNEGSKA (reference sequence). This CDR3 region has 13 residues. The CDR3 DNA reads TGCAGCCTTGGGGACGGGGGCACAGATACGCAGTATTTT. Translation gives CSLGDGGTDTQYF.

This clonotype was detected a few times. The rearrangement joins TRBV11-1 to TRBJ2-3; D could derive from TRBD1 or TRBD2 (5 bases each). V was trimmed by 7 bases and J by 2 bases, leaving 13 bases between them. The CDR3 is made up of 14 amino acids. In germline, CDR1 is SGHAT, CDR2 FQDESV (reference sequence). The CDR3 region has the DNA TGTGCCAGCAAGAAGGGGACCGACACAGATACGCAGTATTTT. Translation: CASKKGTDTDTQYF.

In this sample, this clonotype turned up a few times. V and J are TRBV5-6 and TRBJ1-1; TRBD1 is a possible D gene (6 bases). Germline V gene lookup returns CDR1 SGHDT and CDR2 YYEEEE. The CDR3 spans 12 residues. Trimming pared 0 bases from V and 7 bases from J, leaving 7 bases between. CDR3 sequence: CASSLVDSEAFF. The CDR3 nucleotides read TGTGCCAGCAGCTTGGTGGACAGTGAAGCTTTCTTT.

This clonotype was counted only a few times. The chain has TRBV15 and TRBJ2-1, with 7 bases aligning to TRBD2. This CDR3 comprises 16 residues. The junction had 8 bases not matched to a gene; V was cut back by 1 base and J by 5 bases. CDR1 LNHNV and CDR2 YYDKDF come from the germline V gene (reference sequence). CDR3 loop: CATSRVSRERDNEQFF. As DNA, the CDR3 is TGTGCCACCAGCAGAGTGTCGCGGGAGAGGGACAATGAGCAGTTCTTC.

The gene calls are TRBV6-5 and TRBJ2-7; D gene uncertain. The germline V and J ends were trimmed by 6 bases and 0 bases, with 18 bases remaining between them. The CDR3 is 16 residues long. CDR1 and CDR2 from the germline V gene are MNHEY and SVGAGI. This CDR3 is CASRLGPGSGSYEQYF. The DNA of the CDR3 is TGTGCCAGCAGACTCGGTCCCGGCAGTGGCTCCTACGAGCAGTACTTC.

The rearrangement uses TRBV2 and TRBJ1-1; possible D gene TRBD1, 5 bases. The CDR3 contains 14 residues. V lost 2 bases to trimming and J lost 6 bases, with 13 bases between them. CDR1 is SNHLY, CDR2 FYNNEI, per germline. As DNA, the CDR3 is TGTGCCAGCAGTGAATTCGGGGGAGGGGCTGAAGCTTTCTTT. Its translation: CASSEFGGGAEAFF.

This chain uses TRBV29-1 with TRBJ2-7; 12 nucleotides align to TRBD1. This CDR3 has 16 residues. CDR1 and CDR2 (germline): SQVTM, ANQGSEA. V trimming: 5 bases; J trimming: 3 bases; junction bases outside the gene matches: 11. DNA for the CDR3: TGCAGCGTTAAATGGGACAGGGGGCGAAGGATCTACGAGCAGTACTTC. Encoded protein: CSVKWDRGRRIYEQYF.

The V call is TRBV20-1, the J call TRBJ1-1; 7 bases are a match to TRBD1. V lost 6 bases to trimming and J lost 2 bases; unmatched junction nucleotides: 6. The CDR3 covers 13 residues. Germline V lookup: CDR1 DFQATT, CDR2 SNEGSKA (reference sequence). The CDR3 DNA is TGCAGTGCGGACGGACAGGCTAACACTGAAGCTTTCTTT. Translating gives CSADGQANTEAFF.

This clonotype was observed a handful of times. The CDR3 sequence is CASSYSRQGGETQYF. The CDR3, as DNA: TGTGCCAGCAGTTACTCTCGGCAGGGAGGAGAGACCCAGTACTTC. The chain carries TRBV6-5 and TRBJ2-5, with D possibly being TRBD2 (6 bases). Germline CDR1 is MNHEY and CDR2 is SVGAGI. The CDR3 runs 15 residues. V was cut by 0 bases and J by 4 bases, with 12 bases left in between.

This rearrangement joins TRBV12-3 or TRBV12-4 to TRBJ2-3, with 10 nucleotides matching TRBD2. This CDR3 spans 16 amino acids. With V trimmed by 3 bases and J by 3 bases, 6 bases remained unmatched. This CDR3 is CASSFRGLAVTDTQYF. CDR3 coding DNA: TGTGCCAGCAGTTTTCGTGGACTAGCGGTTACAGATACGCAGTATTTT.

This clonotype was counted only a few times. The rearrangement uses TRBV27 and TRBJ2-3; 10 nucleotides match TRBD2. Germline V gene data show CDR1 as MNHEY and CDR2 as SMNVEV (reference sequence). The CDR3 covers 16 residues. V trimming: 7 bases; J trimming: 3 bases; junction bases outside the gene matches: 10. The CDR3 loop is CASNKLAGGRTDTQYF. In nucleotides, the CDR3 is TGTGCCAGCAATAAATTAGCGGGAGGTAGAACAGATACGCAGTATTTT.

This clonotype was observed a few times. The rearrangement links TRBV7-2 to TRBJ1-4; D might be TRBD1 (5 bases). The germline V and J ends were trimmed by 0 bases and 8 bases, with 13 bases remaining between them. The CDR3 contains 15 residues. Germline V gene lookup returns CDR1 SGHTA and CDR2 FQGNSA. The chain's CDR3 is CASSLAWGSGEKLFF. CDR3 DNA: TGTGCCAGCAGCTTAGCTTGGGGGTCGGGCGAAAAACTGTTTTTT.

A few counts support this clonotype. The chain is built from TRBV7-8 and TRBJ2-5; D ambiguous. The CDR3 runs to 15 residues. Germline V gene data show CDR1 as SGHVS and CDR2 as FQNEAQ. With 3 bases removed from V and 1 base from J, the gap between germline ends came to 12 bases. CDR3 residues: CASSFRGKAQETQYF. The CDR3 DNA sequence: TGTGCCAGCAGCTTCCGTGGGAAGGCCCAAGAGACCCAGTACTTC.

The chain links TRBV6-4 to TRBJ2-3; D possibly corresponds to TRBD1 (5 bases). With 2 bases removed from V and 4 bases from J, the gap between germline ends came to 10 bases. The CDR3 loop spans 14 amino acids. Germline CDR1 is MRHNA and CDR2 is SNTAGT. The CDR3 sequence is CASSDGAGADTQYF. The CDR3 DNA reads as TGTGCCAGCAGTGACGGGGCTGGCGCAGATACGCAGTATTTT.

This clonotype was seen once. The gene calls are TRBV20-1 and TRBJ2-7; 8 positions match TRBD2. V gave up 3 bases and J gave up 2 bases; unmatched junction bases: 6. CDR1 DFQATT and CDR2 SNEGSKA come from the germline V gene (reference sequence). The CDR3 spans 14 residues. This CDR3 reads CSASVPGGPYEQYF. As DNA, the CDR3 is TGCAGTGCTAGTGTACCGGGAGGGCCCTACGAGCAGTACTTC.

The J gene is TRBJ2-7, the V gene TRBV12-3 or TRBV12-4; D remains ambiguous. The V and J ends lost 2 bases and 5 bases respectively, with 7 bases between them. The CDR3 length is 12 residues. The CDR3 sequence is CASSLLRHEQYF. CDR3 in DNA: TGTGCCAGCAGTTTATTGCGACACGAGCAGTACTTC.

This clonotype was observed a handful of times. The chain couples TRBV3-1 to TRBJ1-2; D is uncertain. CDR3 size: 13 residues. Trimming removed 5 bases at V and 4 bases at J, with 11 bases between. From germline, CDR1 is LGHDT and CDR2 YNNKEL (reference sequence). The CDR3 reads CASSEEPPYGYTF. The CDR3 nucleotides are TGTGCCAGCAGCGAGGAACCTCCCTATGGCTACACCTTC.

This clonotype has only a few counts. The rearrangement links TRBV6-1 to TRBJ2-7; 7 nucleotides line up with TRBD1. The V gene's germline CDR1 is MNHNS and CDR2 SASEGT. The CDR3 has 13 residues. The CDR3 here is CEAKGQSAYEQYF. The DNA for the CDR3 is TGTGAGGCTAAGGGACAGTCAGCCTACGAGCAGTACTTC.

The chain combines TRBV28 with TRBJ2-7, with D possibly being TRBD1 or TRBD2 (5 bases each). V was clipped by 4 bases and J by 0 bases, with 19 bases between them. Germline loops: CDR1 MDHEN, CDR2 SYDVKM. CDR3 length: 17 amino acids. The CDR3 sequence is CASSYTSTRGGSYEQYF. The CDR3 nucleotides are TGTGCCAGCAGTTATACGTCCACACGGGGCGGCTCCTACGAGCAGTACTTC.

The chain is built from TRBV6-2 or TRBV6-3 and TRBJ2-1, with 8 bases lining up with TRBD2. Losses at the gene ends were 4 bases for V and 3 bases for J; bases not matched to a gene: 11. There are 17 residues in the CDR3. Germline V CDR1 and CDR2: MNHEY, SVGEGT. The CDR3 reads CASSFKPGTSFYNEQFF. Here the CDR3 DNA reads TGTGCCAGCAGTTTCAAACCCGGGACTAGTTTCTACAATGAGCAGTTCTTC.